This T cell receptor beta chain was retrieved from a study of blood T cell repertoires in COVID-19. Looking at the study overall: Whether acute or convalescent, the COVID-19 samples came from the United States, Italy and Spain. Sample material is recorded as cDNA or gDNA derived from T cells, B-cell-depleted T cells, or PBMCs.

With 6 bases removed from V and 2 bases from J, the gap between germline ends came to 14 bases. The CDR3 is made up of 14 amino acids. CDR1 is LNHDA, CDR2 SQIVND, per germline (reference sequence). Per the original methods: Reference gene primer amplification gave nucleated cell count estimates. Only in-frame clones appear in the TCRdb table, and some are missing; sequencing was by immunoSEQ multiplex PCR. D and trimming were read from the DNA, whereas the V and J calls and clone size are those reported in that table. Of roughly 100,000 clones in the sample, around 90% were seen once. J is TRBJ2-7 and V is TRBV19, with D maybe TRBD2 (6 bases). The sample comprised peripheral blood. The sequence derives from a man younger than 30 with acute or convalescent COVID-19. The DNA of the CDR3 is TGTGCCAGTAGCGGTAGCGGACTACCCTACGAGCAGTACTTC. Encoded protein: CASSGSGLPYEQYF.